This TCR beta chain was profiled in a study of human T cells and chemical hapten exposure. Study-wide context: The sensitizing agent was 2% DPC, placed on approximately 2 cm by approximately 2 cm of upper inner arm skin. General observations from the study: TCRs above 1 in 1000 frequency did not change with DPC sensitization. Versus controls, significantly more large CDR3 similarity clusters arose from expanded TCRs.

The CDR3 extends over 16 amino acids. With 1 base removed from V and 7 bases from J, the gap between germline ends came to 16 bases. Germline V gene sequence: CDR1 LGHNA, CDR2 YNFKEQ. The time point: patch test 3, about 24 weeks after DPC sensitization. Treatment meaning: therapeutic diphenylcyclopropenone sensitization with weekly scalp DPC. Blood collection took place prior to placing each patch test. TCRdb fed the RACE reads into MiXCR, producing one record per CDR3 protein. The repertoire includes about 200,000 distinct CDR3 sequences, approximately 24% of them detected once, and 2% to 2.5% sits in the top ten. This clonotype was found a few times. The target antigen is unknown.

The TCR comes from a woman aged 40 to 55 with alopecia areata. Some clones in this sample may be carry-over from other donors' samples. This specimen was whole blood, taken in connection with sensitization to the hapten diphenylcyclopropenone (DPC). This chain connects TRBV4-2 to TRBJ2-2; unclear D gene. This CDR3 reads CASSQGVGGLIGELFF. CDR3 nucleotide sequence: TGTGCCAGCAGCCAAGGGGTCGGTGGGCTCATCGGGGAGCTGTTTTTT.